This T cell receptor (beta chain) emerged from a study of blood T cell repertoires in COVID-19. Original processing notes: Reference gene primers were amplified, and this amplification served to estimate nucleated cell counts. Method: immunoSEQ multiplex PCR; TCRdb's copy keeps in-frame clones and lacks some. The V and J calls and clone size are taken from that table; D and trimming were inferred from the DNA. Of over 150,000 clones listed, under 80% are singletons. The sample comprised peripheral blood. This clonotype was sampled from a man between 65 and 85 years old with acute or convalescent COVID-19.

The CDR3 region has the DNA TGTGCCAGCAGTTACACAGGGGGCACTGAAGCTTTCTTT. This translates into CASSYTGGTEAFF. The chain employs TRBV6-2 or TRBV6-3 and TRBJ1-1; 8 nucleotides align to TRBD1. Germline CDR1 is MNHEY and CDR2 is SVGEGT. V shed 2 bases and J 4 bases; nucleotides not matched to a gene: 0. The CDR3 is 13 amino acids.